Sequencing of this T cell receptor (beta chain) was carried out in a study of molecular identifiers for immune sequencing clone quantification. Study results and limitations: The sizes of highly expanded clones could be underestimated when identical TCR molecules share a barcode. Researchers reportedly could pick up spiked Jurkat TCR RNA from one cell mixed into some 1 million naive cells. Clones above 20 RNA copies contained over 98% of effector molecules and under 1% of naive molecules.

TCRdb re-analysed the PCR reads in MiXCR, keeping a single row per CDR3 protein. The sample includes about 40,000 distinct CDR3 sequences, roughly 18% seen only once; the top ten take roughly 7%. Using a CD8+CD4-CCR7+CD45RA+ phenotype, naive CD8 T cells were sorted. Germline V gene data show CDR1 as MNHNY and CDR2 as SVGAGI (reference sequence). Deletions cut 6 bases from V and 15 bases from J, with 15 bases between. The CDR3 runs to 11 residues. This clonotype occurred many times. The antigen is unknown. This clonotype was sampled from a human donor in good health. Some libraries in this study had Jurkat cell RNA spiked in. This sequence joins TRBV6-6 and TRBJ2-4, with D tentatively TRBD1 (5 bases). Sequences were obtained from naive CD8+ T cells from blood, with Jurkat cell RNA spiked in. Subset: FACS-sorted CD8+CD4-CCR7+CD45RA+ naive T cells. The CDR3: CASSPRTMMYF. DNA for the CDR3: TGTGCCAGCAGCCCCCGGACAATGATGTACTTC.